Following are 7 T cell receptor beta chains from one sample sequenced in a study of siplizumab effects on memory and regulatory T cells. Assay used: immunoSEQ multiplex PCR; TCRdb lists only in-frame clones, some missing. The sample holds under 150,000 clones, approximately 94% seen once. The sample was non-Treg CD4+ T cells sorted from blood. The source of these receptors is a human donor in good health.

Here the CDR3 DNA reads TGTGCCAGCAGGATACAGGGGCCTCTCTATGGCTACACCTTC. Translation gives CASRIQGPLYGYTF. The rearrangement joins TRBV5-6 to TRBJ1-2; 7 bases fit TRBD1. V lost 5 bases, J lost 4 bases, and 8 bases stayed unmatched. CDR3 length: 14 amino acids. Germline V gene data show CDR1 as SGHDT and CDR2 as YYEEEE.

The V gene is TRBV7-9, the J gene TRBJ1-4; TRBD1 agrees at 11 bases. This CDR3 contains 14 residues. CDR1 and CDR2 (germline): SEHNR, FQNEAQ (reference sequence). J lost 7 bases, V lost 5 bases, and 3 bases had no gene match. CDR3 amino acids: CASSRTGGGEKLFF. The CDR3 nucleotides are TGTGCCAGCAGCCGGACAGGGGGCGGTGAAAAACTGTTTTTT.

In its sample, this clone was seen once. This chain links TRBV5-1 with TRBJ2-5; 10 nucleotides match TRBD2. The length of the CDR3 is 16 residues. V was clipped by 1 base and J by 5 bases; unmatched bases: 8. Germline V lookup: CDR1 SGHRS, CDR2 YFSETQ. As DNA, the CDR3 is TGCGCCAGCAGCTTGAGTCTAGCGGGAGTGGTGGAGACCCAGTACTTC. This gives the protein CASSLSLAGVVETQYF.

CDR3 DNA sequence: TGTGCCAGCAGCTTAGATTGGAAGGGAAGCACAGATACGCAGTATTTT. Translated, it gives CASSLDWKGSTDTQYF. The chain employs TRBV11-2 and TRBJ2-3; D is unclear. V was trimmed by 0 bases and J by 0 bases, leaving 10 bases between them. This CDR3 spans 16 amino acids. From germline, CDR1 is SGHAT and CDR2 FQNNGV.

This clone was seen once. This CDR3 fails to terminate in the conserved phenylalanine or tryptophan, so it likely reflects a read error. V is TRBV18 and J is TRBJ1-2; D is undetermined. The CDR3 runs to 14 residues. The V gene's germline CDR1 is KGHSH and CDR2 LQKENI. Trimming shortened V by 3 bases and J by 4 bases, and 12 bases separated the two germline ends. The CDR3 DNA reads TGTGCCAGCTCACCGAAATCCGCAGTCTATGGCTACACCCTC. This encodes CASSPKSAVYGYTL.

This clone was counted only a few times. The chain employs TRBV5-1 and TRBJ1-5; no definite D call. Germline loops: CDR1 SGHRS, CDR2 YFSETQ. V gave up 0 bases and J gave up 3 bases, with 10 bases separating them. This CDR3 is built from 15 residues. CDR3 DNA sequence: TGCGCCAGCAGCTTGGGAGCGGGGATCAATCAGCCCCAGCATTTT. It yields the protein CASSLGAGINQPQHF.

The DNA of the CDR3 is TGTGCCATCAAAGCCTCTCCGGGACTAGCGGGAGCCGATGAGCAGTTCTTC. This gives the protein CAIKASPGLAGADEQFF. The chain is built from TRBV10-3 and TRBJ2-1; 14 bases match TRBD2. The CDR3 has 17 amino acids. Unmatched junction bases numbered 13, after V lost 7 bases and J lost 8 bases. The germline V gene encodes CDR1 ENHRY and CDR2 SYGVKD.